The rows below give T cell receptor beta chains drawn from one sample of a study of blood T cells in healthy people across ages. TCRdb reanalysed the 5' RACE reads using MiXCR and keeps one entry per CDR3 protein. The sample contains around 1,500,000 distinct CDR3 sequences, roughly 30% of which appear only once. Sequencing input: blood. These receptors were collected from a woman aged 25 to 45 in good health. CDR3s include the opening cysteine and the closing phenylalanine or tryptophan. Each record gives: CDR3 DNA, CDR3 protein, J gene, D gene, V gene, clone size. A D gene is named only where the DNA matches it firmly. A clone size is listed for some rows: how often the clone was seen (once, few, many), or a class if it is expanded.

TGTGCCAGCAGTTCCGGGACTAAGGAGACCCAGTACTTC | CASSSGTKETQYF | TRBJ2-5 | TRBD2 | TRBV6-1 | many
TGTGCCAGCAGCCCTAGTGGACTGCAATCTGGAAACACCATATATTTT | CASSPSGLQSGNTIYF | TRBJ1-3 | - | TRBV5-5 | -
TGTGCCAGCAGAACCAGGACAGGGTACACTGAAGCTTTCTTT | CASRTRTGYTEAFF | TRBJ1-1 | TRBD1 | TRBV6-6 | once
TGTGCCAGCAGCATCCAGTCACGGGGGACCCAGTACTTC | CASSIQSRGTQYF | TRBJ2-5 | - | TRBV7-2 | -
TGTGCCAGCTCACCCGGGACAGGGGGCCTCAATGAGCAGTTCTTC | CASSPGTGGLNEQFF | TRBJ2-1 | TRBD1 | TRBV18 | many
TGCGCCAGCAGCAGCAATGCCGGGCCAACCTACGAGCAGTACTTC | CASSSNAGPTYEQYF | TRBJ2-7 | - | TRBV5-1 | -
TGCGCCAGCAGCTTGGACCCTACAGGGACCGCCGGGGAGCTGTTTTTT | CASSLDPTGTAGELFF | TRBJ2-2 | - | TRBV5-1 | -
TGTGCCAGCAGAGGGGACACCTTACGTAATTCACCCCTCCACTTT | CASRGDTLRNSPLHF | TRBJ1-6 | - | TRBV6-5 | -
TGCGCCAGCAGCGGGGCGGGGGGCCCTTCGGAGACCCAGTACTTC | CASSGAGGPSETQYF | TRBJ2-5 | TRBD2 | TRBV5-1 | few
TGCAGCGTTGGCAGACAGGGGGCGATCACCGGGGAGCTGTTTTTT | CSVGRQGAITGELFF | TRBJ2-2 | TRBD1 | TRBV29-1 | -
TGCAGCGTCGCTCACGGATTCGAGCAGTACTTC | CSVAHGFEQYF | TRBJ2-7 | - | TRBV29-1 | many
TGTGCCAGCACCCCGTCCAGGGGGCAAGAGACCCAGTACTTC | CASTPSRGQETQYF | TRBJ2-5 | TRBD1 | TRBV12-3/TRBV12-4 | many
TGCGCCAGCAGTGATTGGGGCAGTCCACCAGATACGCAGTATTTT | CASSDWGSPPDTQYF | TRBJ2-3 | - | TRBV10-2 | many
TGTGCCAGCAGCTGGAGACTAGCGGAGACTAATGAGCAGTTCTTC | CASSWRLAETNEQFF | TRBJ2-1 | TRBD2 | TRBV11-3 | -
TGTGCCAGCAGCGGGACAGGGGGTGTCTATGAGCAGTTCTTC | CASSGTGGVYEQFF | TRBJ2-1 | TRBD1 | TRBV13 | few
TGCGCCAGCAGTGAGTCTGGGCGGGGCGAGCAGTACTTC | CASSESGRGEQYF | TRBJ2-7 | - | TRBV10-2 | many
TGCAGTGCTAGAGATGGCCTAGCGGGACGGGAGACCCAGTACTTC | CSARDGLAGRETQYF | TRBJ2-5 | TRBD2 | TRBV20-1 | -
TGCGCCAGCAGCTTGTTAGCTAGCGGCAATGAGCAGTTCTTC | CASSLLASGNEQFF | TRBJ2-1 | TRBD2 | TRBV5-1 | many
TGCAGCGCTGGCCAAGACCTTGAGCAGTACTTC | CSAGQDLEQYF | TRBJ2-5 | - | TRBV29-1 | many
TGTGCCAGCAGCTTCCGGGGTTCTGGGGGCTACACCTTC | CASSFRGSGGYTF | TRBJ1-2 | - | TRBV7-4 | -
TGCGCCAGCAGCTTTGACCTACTCGATTCACCCCTCCACTTT | CASSFDLLDSPLHF | TRBJ1-6 | - | TRBV5-1 | many
TGTGCCAGTAGTAATTCAGGGATTAGCACTGAAGCTTTCTTT | CASSNSGISTEAFF | TRBJ1-1 | - | TRBV19 | -
TGTGCCAGCAGTCGGGCCGGACGGTACCAAGAGACCCAGTACTTC | CASSRAGRYQETQYF | TRBJ2-5 | - | TRBV7-2 | many
TGTGCCAGCAGTTACTCGGGACAGGGAAGCTCCTATAATTCACCCCTCCACTTT | CASSYSGQGSSYNSPLHF | TRBJ1-6 | TRBD1 | TRBV6-5 | -
TGTGCCAGCCACAAAGGACAGGCCTACAATGAGCAGTTCTTC | CASHKGQAYNEQFF | TRBJ2-1 | TRBD1 | TRBV12-3/TRBV12-4 | -
TGTGCCAGCTTACAGGGAGGGCGCACAGATACGCAGTATTTT | CASLQGGRTDTQYF | TRBJ2-3 | - | TRBV6-6 | -
TGCGCCAGCAGCTTGACCCCGCCGGGACAGAGTGCCCTAGGGTCGAATTCACCCCTCCACTTT | CASSLTPPGQSALGSNSPLHF | TRBJ1-6 | TRBD1 | TRBV5-1 | few
TGTGCCAGCAGCTTGGAGCTCAAGGCCAGGGCTGAGCATACGCAGTATTTT | CASSLELKARAEHTQYF | TRBJ2-3 | - | TRBV5-4 | -
TGTGCCAGCAGTACCCTCTCCGTCATCGGCTCCTACAATGAGCAGTTCTTC | CASSTLSVIGSYNEQFF | TRBJ2-1 | - | TRBV11-1 | -
TGTGCCAGCAGTTTCTTTCCGGGACAGGCTTTATCCGGGGCCAACGTCCTGACTTTC | CASSFFPGQALSGANVLTF | TRBJ2-6 | TRBD1 | TRBV6-2/TRBV6-3 | -
TGTGCCAGCAGTGAATCCGGGCAGGGTAGCGAGCAGTACTTC | CASSESGQGSEQYF | TRBJ2-7 | - | TRBV2 | few
TGTGCCAGCAGCTTACGCGGGACAGGCGCAACTAATGAAAAACTGTTTTTT | CASSLRGTGATNEKLFF | TRBJ1-4 | TRBD1 | TRBV5-5 | few
TGTGCCAGCAGTCACAAGAGTGGCTACACCTTC | CASSHKSGYTF | TRBJ1-2 | - | TRBV6-5 | many
TGTGCCAGCAGCTTTGGAGGGGGGAGGCGCACTGAAGCTTTCTTT | CASSFGGGRRTEAFF | TRBJ1-1 | - | TRBV7-2 | -
TGTGCCAGCAGCTCGGGCCCCATTCGGTCTAGCGGGAGAACTAGCACAGATACGCAGTATTTT | CASSSGPIRSSGRTSTDTQYF | TRBJ2-3 | TRBD2 | TRBV7-7 | -
TGTGCCAGCAGTTTCCGGATCCCCGCGGGCACTGAAGCTTTCTTT | CASSFRIPAGTEAFF | TRBJ1-1 | - | TRBV12-3/TRBV12-4 | -
TGTGCCAGCAGCCAGAGACACGCTTCTAACTATGGCTACACCTTC | CASSQRHASNYGYTF | TRBJ1-2 | - | TRBV4-2 | many
TGCGCCAGCAGCCCCGGCGGGACTTTAGATTTGTATCAGCCCCAGCATTTT | CASSPGGTLDLYQPQHF | TRBJ1-5 | - | TRBV5-1 | few
TGTGCCATCAGACTTGGCGGATCCTCCTACAATGAGCAGTTCTTC | CAIRLGGSSYNEQFF | TRBJ2-1 | - | TRBV10-3 | few
TGTGCCAGCAGTTGGGGGGGGGGAGGGGATCAGCCCCAGCATTTT | CASSWGGGGDQPQHF | TRBJ1-5 | - | TRBV6-6 | few
TGTGCCAGCAGCTTGGGAGCGGGAATGTACACAGATACGCAGTATTTT | CASSLGAGMYTDTQYF | TRBJ2-3 | TRBD2 | TRBV5-8 | -
TGCAGTGCTAGAGCTATTGAGAGGGACACTGAAGCTTTCTTT | CSARAIERDTEAFF | TRBJ1-1 | - | TRBV20-1 | -
TGTGCCAGCTCGAGACAGACAGGCATGAACACTGAAGCTTTCTTT | CASSRQTGMNTEAFF | TRBJ1-1 | - | TRBV18 | -
TGTGCCAGCAGTTTGGTGGGACTAGAAGGGGAGACCCAGTACTTC | CASSLVGLEGETQYF | TRBJ2-5 | TRBD2 | TRBV28 | -
TGTGCCAGCAGCCCAAGAAAAACCTCGTCCTACGAGCAGTACTTC | CASSPRKTSSYEQYF | TRBJ2-7 | - | TRBV7-9 | -
TGTGCCAGCAGCTTTTGGGGAGCCCCCACCGGGGAGCTGTTTTTT | CASSFWGAPTGELFF | TRBJ2-2 | - | TRBV5-5 | -